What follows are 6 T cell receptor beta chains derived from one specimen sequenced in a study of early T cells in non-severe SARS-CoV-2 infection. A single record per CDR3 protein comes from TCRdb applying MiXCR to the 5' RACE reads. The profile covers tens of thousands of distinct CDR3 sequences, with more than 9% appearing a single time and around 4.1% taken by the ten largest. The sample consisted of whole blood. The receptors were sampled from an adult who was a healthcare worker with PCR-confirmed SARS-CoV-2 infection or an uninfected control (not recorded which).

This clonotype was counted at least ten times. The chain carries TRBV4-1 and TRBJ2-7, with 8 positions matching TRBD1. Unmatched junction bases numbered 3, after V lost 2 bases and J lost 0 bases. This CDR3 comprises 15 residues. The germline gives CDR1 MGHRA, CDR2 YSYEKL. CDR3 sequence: CASSQTTGASYEQYF. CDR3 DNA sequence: TGCGCCAGCAGCCAAACGACAGGGGCCTCCTACGAGCAGTACTTC.

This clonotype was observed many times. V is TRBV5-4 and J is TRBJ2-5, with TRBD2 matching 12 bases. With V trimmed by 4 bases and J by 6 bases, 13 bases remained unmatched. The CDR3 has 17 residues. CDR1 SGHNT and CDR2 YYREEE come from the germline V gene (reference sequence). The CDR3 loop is CASSQNLLAGGLKTQYF. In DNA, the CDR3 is TGTGCCAGCAGCCAAAACTTACTAGCGGGGGGTCTTAAGACCCAGTACTTC.

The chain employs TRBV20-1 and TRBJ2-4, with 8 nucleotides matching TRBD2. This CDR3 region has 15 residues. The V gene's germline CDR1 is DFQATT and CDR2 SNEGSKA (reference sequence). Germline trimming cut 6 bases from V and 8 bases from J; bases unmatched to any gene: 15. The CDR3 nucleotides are TGCAGTGCCACCAGCGGGAGCGGGCAAACGTACATTCAGTACTTC. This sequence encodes CSATSGSGQTYIQYF.

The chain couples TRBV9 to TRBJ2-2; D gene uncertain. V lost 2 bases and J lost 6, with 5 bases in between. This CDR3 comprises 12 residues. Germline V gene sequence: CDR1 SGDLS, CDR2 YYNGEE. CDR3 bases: TGTGCCAGCAGCGTGTATTCCGGGGAGCTGTTTTTT. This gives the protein CASSVYSGELFF.

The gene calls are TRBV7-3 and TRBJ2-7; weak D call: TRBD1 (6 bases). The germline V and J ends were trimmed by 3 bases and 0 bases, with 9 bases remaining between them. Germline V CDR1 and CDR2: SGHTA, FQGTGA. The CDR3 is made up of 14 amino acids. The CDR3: CASSFQGSSYEQYF. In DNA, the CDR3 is TGTGCCAGCAGCTTTCAGGGGTCCTCCTACGAGCAGTACTTC.

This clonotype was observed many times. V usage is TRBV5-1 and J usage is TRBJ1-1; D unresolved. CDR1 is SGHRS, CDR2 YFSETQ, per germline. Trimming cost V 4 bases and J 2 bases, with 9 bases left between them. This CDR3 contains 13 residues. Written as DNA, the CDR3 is TGCGCCAGCAGCCGGGATATTAACACTGAAGCTTTCTTT. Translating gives CASSRDINTEAFF.